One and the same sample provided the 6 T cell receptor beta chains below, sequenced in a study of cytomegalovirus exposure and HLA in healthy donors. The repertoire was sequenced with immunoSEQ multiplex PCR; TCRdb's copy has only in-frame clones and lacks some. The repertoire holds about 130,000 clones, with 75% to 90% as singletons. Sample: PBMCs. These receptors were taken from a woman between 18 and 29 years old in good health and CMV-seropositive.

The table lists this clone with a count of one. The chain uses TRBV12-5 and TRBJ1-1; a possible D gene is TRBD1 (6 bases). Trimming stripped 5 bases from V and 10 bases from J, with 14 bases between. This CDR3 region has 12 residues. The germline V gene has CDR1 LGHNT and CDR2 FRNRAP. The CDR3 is CASGPGEGRAFF. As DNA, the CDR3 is TGTGCTAGTGGTCCAGGGGAGGGGCGAGCTTTCTTT.

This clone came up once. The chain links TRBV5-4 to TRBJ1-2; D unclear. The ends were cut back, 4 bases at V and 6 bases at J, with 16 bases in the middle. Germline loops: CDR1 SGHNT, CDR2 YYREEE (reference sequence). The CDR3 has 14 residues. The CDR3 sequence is CASSLPDFSDGYTF. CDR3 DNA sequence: TGTGCCAGCAGCCTCCCTGACTTTTCGGATGGCTACACCTTC.

The CDR3 sequence is CASSFLGTGSPSGANVLTF. The CDR3 DNA reads as TGTGCCAGCAGCTTCCTAGGGACAGGGTCCCCCTCTGGGGCCAACGTCCTGACTTTC. The rearrangement links TRBV7-9 to TRBJ2-6; 9 bases match TRBD1. This CDR3 comprises 19 residues. CDR1 is SEHNR, CDR2 FQNEAQ, per germline (reference sequence). J gave up 0 bases and V 3 bases, and 9 bases lay outside the gene matches.

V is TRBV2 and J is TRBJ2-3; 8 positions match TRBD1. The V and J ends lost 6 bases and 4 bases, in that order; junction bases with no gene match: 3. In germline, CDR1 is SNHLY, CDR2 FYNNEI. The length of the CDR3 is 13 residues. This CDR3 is CASRDRVPDTQYF. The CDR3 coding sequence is TGTGCCAGCAGGGACAGGGTCCCAGATACGCAGTATTTT.

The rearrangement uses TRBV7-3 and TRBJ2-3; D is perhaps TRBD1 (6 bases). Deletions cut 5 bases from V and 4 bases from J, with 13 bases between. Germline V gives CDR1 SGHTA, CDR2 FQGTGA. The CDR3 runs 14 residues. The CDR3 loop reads CASSPGAGADTQYF. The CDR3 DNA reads TGTGCCAGCAGCCCCGGCGCAGGGGCAGATACGCAGTATTTT.

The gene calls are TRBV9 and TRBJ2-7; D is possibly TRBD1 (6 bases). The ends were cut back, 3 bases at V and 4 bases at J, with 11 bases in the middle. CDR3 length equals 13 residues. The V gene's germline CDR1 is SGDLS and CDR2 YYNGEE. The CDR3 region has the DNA TGTGCCAGCAGCGACGCCACAGGGTACGAGCAGTACTTC. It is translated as CASSDATGYEQYF. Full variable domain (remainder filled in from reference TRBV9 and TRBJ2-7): DSGVTQTPKHLITATGQRVTLRCSPRSGDLSVYWYQQSLDQGLQFLIQYYNGEERAKGNILERFSAQQFPDLHSELNLSSLELGDSALYFCASSDATGYEQYFGPGTRLTVT.